This TCR beta chain was identified during a study of T cell responses to AZD1222 COVID-19 vaccine. Findings and limits, study-wide: Regions 160-218 and 743-854 held dominance among vaccine-associated CD4 TCRs, which spanned spike. With two AZD1222 doses given, Spike-specific TCR breadth and depth both rose.

The assay was immunoSEQ multiplex PCR, and TCRdb's table has in-frame clones only and misses some. The profile shows about 110,000 clones, roughly 88% of them singletons. V lost 3 bases to trimming and J lost 8 bases, with 10 bases between them. The germline CDR1 and CDR2 sequences are GTSNPN and SVGIG (reference sequence). The CDR3 has 12 amino acids. Of note for this clone: Its antigen is not identified.

This TCR was sampled from an adult in good health. The chain employs TRBV30 and TRBJ2-2, with unresolved D. Here the sequenced sample was peripheral blood, taken on day 0 of MenACWY control vaccination. Written as DNA, the CDR3 is TGTGCCTGGAGCATAAATGGGGGGGAGCTGTTTTTT. This codes for CAWSINGGELFF.